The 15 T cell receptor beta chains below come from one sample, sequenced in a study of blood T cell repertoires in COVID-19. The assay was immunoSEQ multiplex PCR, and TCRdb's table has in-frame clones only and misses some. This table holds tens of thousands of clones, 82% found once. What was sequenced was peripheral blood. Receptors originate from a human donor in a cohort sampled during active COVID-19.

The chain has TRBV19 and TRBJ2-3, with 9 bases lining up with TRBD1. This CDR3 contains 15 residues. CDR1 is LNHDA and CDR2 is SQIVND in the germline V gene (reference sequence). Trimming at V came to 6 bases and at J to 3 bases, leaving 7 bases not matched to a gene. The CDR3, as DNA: TGTGCCAGTAGATTCGGACAGGGGCAGACAGATACGCAGTATTTT. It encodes CASRFGQGQTDTQYF.

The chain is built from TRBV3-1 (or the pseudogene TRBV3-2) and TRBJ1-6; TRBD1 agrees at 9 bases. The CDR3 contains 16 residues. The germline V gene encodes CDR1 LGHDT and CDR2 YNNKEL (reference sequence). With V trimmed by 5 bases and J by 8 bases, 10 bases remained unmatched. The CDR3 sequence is CASSLQPGQGHSPLHF. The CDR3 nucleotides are TGTGCCAGCAGCTTACAACCGGGACAGGGCCATTCACCCCTCCACTTT.

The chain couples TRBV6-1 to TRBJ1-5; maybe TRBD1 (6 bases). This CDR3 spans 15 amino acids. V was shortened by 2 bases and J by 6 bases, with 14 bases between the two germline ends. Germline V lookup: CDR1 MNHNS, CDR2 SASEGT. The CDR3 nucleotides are TGTGCCAGCAGTGAACGAAGGGGGGGCTCTCAGCCCCAGCATTTT. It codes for CASSERRGGSQPQHF.

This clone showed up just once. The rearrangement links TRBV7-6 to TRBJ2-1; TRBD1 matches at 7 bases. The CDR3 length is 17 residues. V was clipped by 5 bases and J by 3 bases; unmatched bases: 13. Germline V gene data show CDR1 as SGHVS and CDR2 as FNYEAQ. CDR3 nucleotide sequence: TGTGCCAGCAGCCGACTCCCGAGGGGGCAAGTCTACAATGAGCAGTTCTTC. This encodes CASSRLPRGQVYNEQFF.

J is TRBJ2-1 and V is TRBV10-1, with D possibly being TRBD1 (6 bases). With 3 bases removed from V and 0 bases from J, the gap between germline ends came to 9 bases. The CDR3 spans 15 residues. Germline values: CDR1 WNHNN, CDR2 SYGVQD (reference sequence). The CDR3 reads CASSEQGSSYNEQFF. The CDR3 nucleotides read TGCGCCAGCAGTGAACAGGGAAGCTCCTACAATGAGCAGTTCTTC.

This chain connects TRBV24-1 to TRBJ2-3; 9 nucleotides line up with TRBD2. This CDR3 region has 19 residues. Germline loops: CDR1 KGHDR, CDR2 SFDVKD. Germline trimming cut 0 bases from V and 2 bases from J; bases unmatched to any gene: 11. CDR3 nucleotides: TGTGCCACCAGTGATTTGCAAATCGGGGCTAGCGGGGACACAGATACGCAGTATTTT. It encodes CATSDLQIGASGDTDTQYF.

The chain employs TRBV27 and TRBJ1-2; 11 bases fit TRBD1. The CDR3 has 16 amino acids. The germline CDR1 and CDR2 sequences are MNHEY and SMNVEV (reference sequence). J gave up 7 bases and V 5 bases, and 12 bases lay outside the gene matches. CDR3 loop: CASSPQKRGQGVGYTF. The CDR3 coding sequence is TGTGCCAGCAGTCCACAAAAGCGGGGACAGGGGGTTGGCTACACCTTC.

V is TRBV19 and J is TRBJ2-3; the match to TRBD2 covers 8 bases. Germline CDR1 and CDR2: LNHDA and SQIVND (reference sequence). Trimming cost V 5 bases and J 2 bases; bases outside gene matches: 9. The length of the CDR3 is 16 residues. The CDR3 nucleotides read TGTGCCAGTAGTTTGTATACGGGACTAGTCACAGATACGCAGTATTTT. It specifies CASSLYTGLVTDTQYF.

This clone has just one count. The DNA for the CDR3 is TGTGCCTGGACGGACAGAGGAAACACCATATATTTT. It yields the protein CAWTDRGNTIYF. The chain employs TRBV30 and TRBJ1-3; a possible D gene is TRBD1 (6 bases). CDR3 length: 12 amino acids. Trimming stripped 4 bases from V and 4 bases from J, with 8 bases between. From germline, CDR1 is GTSNPN and CDR2 SVGIG (reference sequence).

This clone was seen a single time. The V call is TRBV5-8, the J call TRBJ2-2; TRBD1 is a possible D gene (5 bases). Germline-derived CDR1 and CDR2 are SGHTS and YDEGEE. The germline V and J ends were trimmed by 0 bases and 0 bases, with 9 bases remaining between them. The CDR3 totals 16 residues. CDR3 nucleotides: TGTGCCAGCAGCTTGGCCGACAGCCCGAACACCGGGGAGCTGTTTTTT. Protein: CASSLADSPNTGELFF. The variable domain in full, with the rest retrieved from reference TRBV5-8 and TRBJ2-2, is EAGVTQSPTHLIKTRGQQATLRCSPISGHTSVYWYQQALGLGLQFLLWYDEGEERNRGNFPPRFSGRQFPNYSSELNVNALELEDSALYLCASSLADSPNTGELFFGEGSRLTVL.

CDR3 loop: CSELCGGPSGNTIYF. In DNA, the CDR3 is TGCAGCGAACTCTGCGGAGGGCCCTCTGGAAACACCATATATTTT. The chain has TRBV29-1 and TRBJ1-3; no reliable D call. CDR3 size: 15 residues. Trimming pared 7 bases from V and 0 bases from J, leaving 16 bases between. In germline, CDR1 is SQVTM, CDR2 ANQGSEA.

The CDR3 nucleotides are TGTGCCAGCAGCGTAGCGGACAGCTCACCCCTCCACTTT. Protein: CASSVADSSPLHF. V gene TRBV9 combines with J gene TRBJ1-6; possible D gene TRBD1, 6 bases. Trimming pared 0 bases from V and 10 bases from J, leaving 8 bases between. Germline loops: CDR1 SGDLS, CDR2 YYNGEE. CDR3 size: 13 residues. The full variable domain, rest sourced from reference TRBV9 and TRBJ1-6, is DSGVTQTPKHLITATGQRVTLRCSPRSGDLSVYWYQQSLDQGLQFLIQYYNGEERAKGNILERFSAQQFPDLHSELNLSSLELGDSALYFCASSVADSSPLHFGNGTRLTVT.

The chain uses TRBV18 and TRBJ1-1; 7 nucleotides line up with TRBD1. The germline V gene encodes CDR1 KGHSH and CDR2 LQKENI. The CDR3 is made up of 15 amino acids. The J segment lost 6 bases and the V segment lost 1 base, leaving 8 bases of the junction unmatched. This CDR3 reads CASSPLSGTDSEAFF. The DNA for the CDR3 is TGTGCCAGCTCACCACTTTCAGGGACAGATTCTGAAGCTTTCTTT.

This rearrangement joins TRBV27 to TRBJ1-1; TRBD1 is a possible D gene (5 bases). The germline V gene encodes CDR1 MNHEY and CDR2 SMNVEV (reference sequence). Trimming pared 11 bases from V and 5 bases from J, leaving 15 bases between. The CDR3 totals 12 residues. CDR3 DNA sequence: TGTGCCTCCAGGTCAGGGCGGACTGAAGCTTTCTTT. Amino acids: CASRSGRTEAFF.

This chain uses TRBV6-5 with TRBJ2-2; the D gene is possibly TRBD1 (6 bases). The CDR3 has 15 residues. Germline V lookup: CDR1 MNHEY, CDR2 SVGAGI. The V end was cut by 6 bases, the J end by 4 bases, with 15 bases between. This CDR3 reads CASSLDRWGTGELFF. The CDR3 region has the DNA TGTGCCAGCAGCCTCGACAGGTGGGGCACCGGGGAGCTGTTTTTT.